One and the same sample provided the 9 T cell receptor beta chains below, sequenced in a study of cytomegalovirus exposure and HLA in healthy donors. Primers included in the PCR were 60 Vbeta and 13 Jbeta primers. TCRdb keeps only in-frame clones here, not all; method: immunoSEQ multiplex PCR. The sample has some 130,000 clones. Sequenced sample: PBMCs. These receptors all stem from a man aged 18 to 29 in good health and CMV-seronegative.

This chain uses TRBV7-2 with TRBJ2-7, with TRBD2 identical over 7 bases. The CDR3 is 14 residues long. V lost 7 bases and J lost 2; bases outside the gene matches: 8. Germline V CDR1 and CDR2: SGHTA, FQGNSA. The DNA for the CDR3 is TGTGCCAGCAAGGGTGGCGGGGGACCCTACGAGCAGTACTTC. Translated: CASKGGGGPYEQYF.

Notes on this clone: Its ends do not fully match the called genes, so a read error is possible. The CDR3 DNA reads as TGTGCTAGCAGCTTGACTAGCGGGAAATACAATGAGCAGTTCTTC. It encodes CASSLTSGKYNEQFF. The J gene is TRBJ2-1, the V gene TRBV7-7, with TRBD2 matching over 11 bases. CDR3 length equals 15 residues. From germline, CDR1 is SSHAT and CDR2 FNYEAQ (reference sequence). Full variable domain (remainder filled in from reference TRBV7-7 and TRBJ2-1): GAGVSQSPRYKVTKRGQDVTLRCDPISSHATLYWYQQALGQGPEFLTYFNYEAQPDKSGLPSDRFSAERPEGSISTLTIQRTEQRDSAMYRCASSLTSGKYNEQFFGPGTRLTVL.

Concerning this clone itself: Other DNA sequences in this sample translate to the same CDR3. J is TRBJ1-1 and V is TRBV29-1; weak D call: TRBD1 (6 bases). Germline V gene data show CDR1 as SQVTM and CDR2 as ANQGSEA. The CDR3 totals 13 residues. V gave up 2 bases and J gave up 0 bases, with 7 bases separating them. The CDR3 is CSVEQGMNTEAFF. The CDR3 nucleotides are TGCAGCGTTGAACAGGGGATGAACACTGAAGCTTTCTTT.

V gene TRBV6-1 combines with J gene TRBJ2-3; 7 bases line up with TRBD2. There are 16 residues in the CDR3. Trimming took 3 bases from V and 1 from J; bases not matched to a gene: 7. Germline V gene lookup returns CDR1 MNHNS and CDR2 SASEGT. CDR3 region: CASSDPWAGGTDTQYF. The CDR3 DNA reads as TGTGCCAGCAGTGACCCGTGGGCGGGAGGCACAGATACGCAGTATTTT.

The chain employs TRBV9 and TRBJ2-1; 8 nucleotides match TRBD2. Germline lookup yields CDR1 SGDLS and CDR2 YYNGEE. V shed 0 bases and J 6 bases; nucleotides not matched to a gene: 8. The CDR3 extends over 16 amino acids. CDR3 protein: CASSVARAGVANEQFF. CDR3 in DNA: TGTGCCAGCAGCGTAGCTCGAGCGGGAGTGGCCAATGAGCAGTTCTTC.

A word on this clone: One end of the junction fails to match germline, which may point to a read error. The chain combines TRBV10-3 with TRBJ1-2; D is uncertain. Per the germline V gene, CDR1 is ENHRY and CDR2 is SYGVKD. The CDR3 totals 13 residues. CDR3 residues: CAISESDDYDYTF. CDR3 nucleotide sequence: TGTGCCATCAGTGAGTCGGACGACTATGACTACACCTTC.

The chain has TRBV7-3 and TRBJ2-1, with 14 nucleotides matching TRBD2. Losses at the gene ends were 6 bases for V and 9 bases for J; bases not matched to a gene: 7. Germline assignment: CDR1 SGHTA and CDR2 FQGTGA. This CDR3 is 15 amino acids long. Here the CDR3 DNA reads TGTGCCAGCAGAATGACAGGGACTAGCGGGAGTGAGCAGTTCTTC. Translating it yields CASRMTGTSGSEQFF.

The CDR3 region has the DNA TGTGCCAGCAATCCGGGACTAGCGGGGGGAATGGGGAACACCGGGGAGCTGTTTTTT. Its translation: CASNPGLAGGMGNTGELFF. This sequence joins TRBV5-4 and TRBJ2-2, with TRBD2 identical over 15 bases. The junction had 10 bases not matched to a gene; V was cut back by 6 bases and J by 1 base. CDR1 and CDR2 (germline): SGHNT, YYREEE (reference sequence). This CDR3 contains 19 residues. The whole variable domain, remainder taken from reference TRBV5-4 and TRBJ2-2, is ETGVTQSPTHLIKTRGQQVTLRCSSQSGHNTVSWYQQALGQGPQFIFQYYREEENGRGNFPPRFSGLQFPNYSSELNVNALELDDSALYLCASNPGLAGGMGNTGELFFGEGSRLTVL.

The genes are TRBV27 and TRBJ2-1, with a tentative D call TRBD1 (5 bases). This CDR3 comprises 14 residues. V lost 4 bases and J lost 7, with 14 bases in between. In germline, CDR1 is MNHEY, CDR2 SMNVEV (reference sequence). The CDR3 sequence is CASSSSGLPNEQFF. Here the CDR3 DNA reads TGTGCCAGCAGTTCCTCAGGGCTCCCAAATGAGCAGTTCTTC.